The 14 T cell receptor beta chains reported below all come from one sample, sequenced in a study of blood T cell repertoires in COVID-19. TCRdb's table, derived via immunoSEQ multiplex PCR, lists solely in-frame clones and lacks some. The data hold hundreds of thousands of clones, with 88% observed a single time. Sequenced: PBMCs or T cells enriched from blood (not recorded which). The receptor set was obtained from a woman aged 40 to 49 with acute COVID-19.

The rearrangement joins TRBV19 to TRBJ1-3; maybe TRBD1 (5 bases). CDR1 and CDR2 (germline): LNHDA, SQIVND (reference sequence). V lost 6 bases to trimming and J lost 3 bases, with 15 bases between them. The CDR3 sequence is 15 residues long. The CDR3 loop reads CASSLLEGLGNTIYF. CDR3 nucleotide sequence: TGTGCCAGTAGCCTCCTGGAGGGGCTTGGAAACACCATATATTTT.

The rearrangement joins TRBV30 to TRBJ1-1; perhaps TRBD1 as D (6 bases). The CDR3 has 13 residues. V lost 2 bases, J lost 4 bases, and 11 bases lay in between. In germline, CDR1 is GTSNPN, CDR2 SVGIG (reference sequence). The CDR3 is CAWSTGLGTEAFF. The DNA of the CDR3 is TGTGCCTGGAGTACAGGGTTGGGCACTGAAGCTTTCTTT.

This chain joins TRBV5-1 and TRBJ1-2; weak D call: TRBD1 (5 bases). Germline CDR1 reads SGHRS; CDR2 reads YFSETQ. This CDR3 spans 15 amino acids. Trimming cost V 0 bases and J 4 bases, with 13 bases left between them. The CDR3 reads CASSLALGVGYGYTF. The CDR3 bases are TGCGCCAGCAGCTTGGCCTTAGGGGTGGGCTATGGCTACACCTTC.

This rearrangement joins TRBV29-1 to TRBJ1-1; 9 nucleotides align to TRBD1. The V gene's germline CDR1 is SQVTM and CDR2 ANQGSEA. The CDR3 extends over 13 amino acids. Germline trimming cut 6 bases from V and 1 base from J; bases unmatched to any gene: 3. CDR3 protein: CSVGTGRNTEAFF. The DNA of the CDR3 is TGCAGCGTGGGGACAGGGCGGAACACTGAAGCTTTCTTT. Based on the CDR3 plus reference TRBV29-1 and TRBJ1-1, the full variable domain is SAVISQKPSRDICQRGTSLTIQCQVDSQVTMMFWYRQQPGQSLTLIATANQGSEATYESGFVIDKFPISRPNLTFSTLTVSNMSPEDSSIYLCSVGTGRNTEAFFGQGTRLTVV.

The CDR3 DNA reads as TGCAGCGTTGGGCTAGCGGGGGTCCGCACAGATACGCAGTATTTT. This translates into CSVGLAGVRTDTQYF. V is TRBV29-1 and J is TRBJ2-3, with 10 positions matching TRBD2. The CDR3 is 15 residues long. Germline assignment: CDR1 SQVTM and CDR2 ANQGSEA. Trimming cost V 4 bases and J 1 base; bases outside gene matches: 5.

The chain couples TRBV6-5 to TRBJ2-7, with TRBD1 matching 10 bases. The CDR3 spans 15 residues. With 6 bases clipped from V and 0 bases from J, the junction kept 5 bases outside the gene matches. Germline values: CDR1 MNHEY, CDR2 SVGAGI. CDR3 residues: CASRYRDRGSYEQYF. For the CDR3, the DNA is TGTGCCAGCAGATACCGGGACAGGGGCTCCTACGAGCAGTACTTC.

The chain recombines TRBV9 with TRBJ1-2; maybe TRBD1 (6 bases). The V gene's germline CDR1 is SGDLS and CDR2 YYNGEE. The CDR3 contains 13 residues. Deletions cut 0 bases from V and 8 bases from J, with 11 bases between. Here the CDR3 DNA reads TGTGCCAGCAGCGTAGACCAGGGGCGCGGCTACACCTTC. Its protein product is CASSVDQGRGYTF.

The rearrangement uses TRBV7-9 and TRBJ2-2, with TRBD1 as a possible D gene (6 bases). The CDR3 contains 15 residues. V was cut by 1 base and J by 1 base, with 7 bases left in between. CDR1 and CDR2 from the germline V gene are SEHNR and FQNEAQ (reference sequence). CDR3 protein: CASSLGQENTGELFF. The CDR3 DNA sequence: TGTGCCAGCAGCTTAGGACAGGAGAACACCGGGGAGCTGTTTTTT.

The chain combines TRBV7-8 with TRBJ1-2, with D perhaps matching TRBD1 (6 bases). Germline CDR1 is SGHVS and CDR2 is FQNEAQ. This CDR3 has 16 amino acids. Trimming cost V 4 bases and J 4 bases, with 19 bases left between them. The CDR3 spells CASSSRTVERRYGYTF. The CDR3 bases are TGTGCCAGCAGCTCACGGACAGTCGAAAGACGCTATGGCTACACCTTC.

The J gene is TRBJ2-5, the V gene TRBV7-9; 9 bases are shared with TRBD1. This CDR3 has 18 residues. CDR1 and CDR2 (germline): SEHNR, FQNEAQ (reference sequence). Losses at the gene ends were 4 bases for V and 4 bases for J; bases not matched to a gene: 16. CDR3 sequence: CASSSPDRGPIFTETQYF. CDR3 bases: TGTGCCAGCAGCTCACCGGACAGGGGTCCCATTTTTACAGAGACCCAGTACTTC.

The chain is built from TRBV11-2 and TRBJ1-2; TRBD1 is a possible D gene (5 bases). Germline V gene data show CDR1 as SGHAT and CDR2 as FQNNGV. The CDR3 totals 15 residues. V was trimmed by 5 bases and J by 0 bases, leaving 13 bases between them. The CDR3 loop is CASSPPRASNYGYTF. The CDR3 DNA reads TGTGCCAGCAGCCCCCCCAGGGCTTCTAACTATGGCTACACCTTC.

This sequence joins TRBV5-1 and TRBJ1-2; D is unclear. Germline-derived CDR1 and CDR2 are SGHRS and YFSETQ. The CDR3 totals 16 residues. V was pared by 0 bases and J by 8 bases, with 20 bases between. The chain's CDR3 is CASSLESGQAYDGYTF. The CDR3 coding sequence is TGCGCCAGCAGCTTGGAATCTGGGCAGGCCTACGACGGCTACACCTTC.

The chain joins TRBV10-1 to TRBJ2-3; 9 positions agree with TRBD2. With 3 bases clipped from V and 1 base from J, the junction kept 2 bases outside the gene matches. Germline CDR1 WNHNN, CDR2 SYGVQD (reference sequence). The CDR3 is made up of 15 amino acids. The DNA of the CDR3 is TGCGCCAGCAGTGACAAGCGGGGGGGCACAGATACGCAGTATTTT. Translating it yields CASSDKRGGTDTQYF.

This sequence joins TRBV6-5 and TRBJ1-4; D call uncertain. The germline V gene has CDR1 MNHEY and CDR2 SVGAGI. The CDR3 covers 14 residues. With 4 bases removed from V and 1 base from J, the gap between germline ends came to 7 bases. In DNA, the CDR3 is TGTGCCAGCAGTTTACACGAAACTAATGAAAAACTGTTTTTT. It is translated as CASSLHETNEKLFF.